This T cell receptor (beta chain) emerged from a study of blood T cell repertoires in COVID-19. In the study overall: From the United States, Italy and Spain came samples of acute and convalescent COVID-19.

The data were produced by immunoSEQ multiplex PCR, yet TCRdb's version contains in-frame clones alone and is incomplete. The sample records approximately 380,000 clones, 88% being singletons. This CDR3 is 16 amino acids long. Trimming removed 3 bases from V and 10 bases from J, with 22 bases in between. CDR1 is SGHDN, CDR2 FVKESK, per germline. This clone occurred once. Participant reports of clinical history set cohort assignment. Resolution of symptoms, clearance, or two negative PCRs was present in recovered Cohort 3 donors. The V and J genes are TRBV14 and TRBJ2-1; a weak D match, TRBD2 (5 bases). The receptor was derived from a woman under 30 who had recovered from COVID-19. Sequencing was done on a sample of PBMCs or T cells enriched from blood (not recorded which). The CDR3 DNA reads TGTGCCAGCAGCCACCAAACCAAACTAGGGATGGGGGAGCAGTTCTTC. Translating it yields CASSHQTKLGMGEQFF.